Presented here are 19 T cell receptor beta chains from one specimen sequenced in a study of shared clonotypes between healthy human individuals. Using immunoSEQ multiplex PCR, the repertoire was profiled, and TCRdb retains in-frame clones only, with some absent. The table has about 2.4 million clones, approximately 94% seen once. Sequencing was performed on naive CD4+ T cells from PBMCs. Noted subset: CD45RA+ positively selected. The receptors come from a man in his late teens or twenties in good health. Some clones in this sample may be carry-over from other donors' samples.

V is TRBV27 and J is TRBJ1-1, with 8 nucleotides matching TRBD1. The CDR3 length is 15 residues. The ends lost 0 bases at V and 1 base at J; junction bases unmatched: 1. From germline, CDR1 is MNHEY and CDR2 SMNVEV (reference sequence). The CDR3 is CASSLSDRGNTEAFF. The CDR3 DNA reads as TGTGCCAGCAGTTTATCCGACAGGGGGAACACTGAAGCTTTCTTT.

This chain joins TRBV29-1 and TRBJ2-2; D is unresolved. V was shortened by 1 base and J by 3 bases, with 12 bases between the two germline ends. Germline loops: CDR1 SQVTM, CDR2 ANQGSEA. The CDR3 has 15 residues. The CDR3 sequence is CSVEGPGPDTGELFF. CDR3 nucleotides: TGCAGCGTTGAAGGGCCTGGCCCCGACACCGGGGAGCTGTTTTTT.

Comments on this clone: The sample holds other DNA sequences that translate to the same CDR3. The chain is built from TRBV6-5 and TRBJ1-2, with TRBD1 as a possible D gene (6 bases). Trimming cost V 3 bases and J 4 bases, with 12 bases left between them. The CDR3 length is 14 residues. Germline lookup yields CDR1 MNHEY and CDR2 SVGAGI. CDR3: CASSYGQGSYGYTF. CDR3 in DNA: TGTGCCAGCAGTTATGGGCAGGGGAGCTATGGCTACACCTTC.

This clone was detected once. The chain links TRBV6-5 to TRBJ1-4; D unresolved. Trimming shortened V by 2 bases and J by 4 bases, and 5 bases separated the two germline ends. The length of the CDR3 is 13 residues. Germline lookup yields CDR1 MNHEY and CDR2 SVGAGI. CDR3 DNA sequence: TGTGCCAGCAGTTACGAAAGTAATGAAAAACTGTTTTTT. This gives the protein CASSYESNEKLFF.

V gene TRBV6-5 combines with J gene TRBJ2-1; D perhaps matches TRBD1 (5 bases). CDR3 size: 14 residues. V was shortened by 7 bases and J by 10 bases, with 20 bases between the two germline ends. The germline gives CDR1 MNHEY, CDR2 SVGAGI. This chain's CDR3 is CASKMGLPMGEQFF. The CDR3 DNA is TGTGCCAGCAAAATGGGGCTGCCAATGGGCGAGCAGTTCTTC.

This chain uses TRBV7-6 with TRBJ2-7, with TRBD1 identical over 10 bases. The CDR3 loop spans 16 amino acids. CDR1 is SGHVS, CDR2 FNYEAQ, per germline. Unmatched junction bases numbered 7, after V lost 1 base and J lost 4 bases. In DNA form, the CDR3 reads TGTGCCAGCAGCTTAGAAGGACAGGGGGGGATATACGAGCAGTACTTC. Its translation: CASSLEGQGGIYEQYF.

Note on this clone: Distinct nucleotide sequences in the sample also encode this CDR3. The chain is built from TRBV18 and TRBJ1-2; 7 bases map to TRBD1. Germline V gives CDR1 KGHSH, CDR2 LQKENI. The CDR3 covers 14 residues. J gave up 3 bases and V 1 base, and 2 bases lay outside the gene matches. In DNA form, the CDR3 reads TGTGCCAGCTCACCACAAGGGGGCGACTATGGCTACACCTTC. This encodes CASSPQGGDYGYTF.

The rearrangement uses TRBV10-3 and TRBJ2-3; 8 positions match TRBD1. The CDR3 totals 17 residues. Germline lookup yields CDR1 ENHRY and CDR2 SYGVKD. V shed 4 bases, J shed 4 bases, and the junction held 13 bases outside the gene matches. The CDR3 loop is CAISGGDRTLGADTQYF. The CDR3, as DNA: TGTGCCATCAGTGGAGGGGACAGGACCCTAGGGGCAGATACGCAGTATTTT.

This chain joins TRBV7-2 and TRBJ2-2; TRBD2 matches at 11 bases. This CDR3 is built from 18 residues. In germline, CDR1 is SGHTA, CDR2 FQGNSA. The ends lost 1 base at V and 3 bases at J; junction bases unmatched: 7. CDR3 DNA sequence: TGTGCCAGCAGCTTAGTGGTGTTAGCGGGAGGGCACACCGGGGAGCTGTTTTTT. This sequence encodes CASSLVVLAGGHTGELFF.

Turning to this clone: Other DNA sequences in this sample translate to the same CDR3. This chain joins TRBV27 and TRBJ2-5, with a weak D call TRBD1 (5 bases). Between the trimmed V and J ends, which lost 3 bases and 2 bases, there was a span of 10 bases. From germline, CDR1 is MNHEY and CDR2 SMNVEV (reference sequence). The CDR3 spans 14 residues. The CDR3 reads CASSLGQTQETQYF. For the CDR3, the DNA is TGTGCCAGCAGTTTGGGGCAGACACAAGAGACCCAGTACTTC.

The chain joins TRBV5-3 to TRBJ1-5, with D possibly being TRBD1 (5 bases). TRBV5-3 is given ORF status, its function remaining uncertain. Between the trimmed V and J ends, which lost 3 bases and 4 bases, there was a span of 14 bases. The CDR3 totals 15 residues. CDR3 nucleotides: TGTGCCAGAAGCTGGGGGAGGGGAGTTAATCAGCCCCAGCATTTT. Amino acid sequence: CARSWGRGVNQPQHF.

The CDR3 DNA sequence: TGTGCCAGCTCACCTCCGGGCCTTCGATACACCGGGGAGCTGTTTTTT. Translated: CASSPPGLRYTGELFF. The V gene is TRBV18, the J gene TRBJ2-2; no clear D. Trimming cost V 3 bases and J 3 bases, with 14 bases left between them. Germline loops: CDR1 KGHSH, CDR2 LQKENI. The CDR3 loop spans 16 amino acids.

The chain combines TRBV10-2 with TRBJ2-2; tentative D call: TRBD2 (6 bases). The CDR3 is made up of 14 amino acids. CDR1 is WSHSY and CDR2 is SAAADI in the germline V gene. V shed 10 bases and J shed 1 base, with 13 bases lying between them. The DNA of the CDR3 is TGCGCCATTAGACTAGGCATGAACACCGGGGAGCTGTTTTTT. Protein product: CAIRLGMNTGELFF.

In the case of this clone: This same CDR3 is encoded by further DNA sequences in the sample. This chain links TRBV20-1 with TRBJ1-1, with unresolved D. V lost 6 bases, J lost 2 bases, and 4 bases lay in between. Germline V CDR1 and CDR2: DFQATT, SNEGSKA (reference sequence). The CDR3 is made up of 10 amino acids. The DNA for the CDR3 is TGCAGTGCCTCAAACACTGAAGCTTTCTTT. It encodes CSASNTEAFF.

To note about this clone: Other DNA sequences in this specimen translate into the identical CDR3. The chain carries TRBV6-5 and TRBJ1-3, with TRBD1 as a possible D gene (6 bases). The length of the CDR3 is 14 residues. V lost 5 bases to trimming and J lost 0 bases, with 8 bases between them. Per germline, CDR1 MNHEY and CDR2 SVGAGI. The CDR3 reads CASSGTSSGNTIYF. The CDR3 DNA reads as TGTGCCAGCAGTGGGACAAGCTCTGGAAACACCATATATTTT.

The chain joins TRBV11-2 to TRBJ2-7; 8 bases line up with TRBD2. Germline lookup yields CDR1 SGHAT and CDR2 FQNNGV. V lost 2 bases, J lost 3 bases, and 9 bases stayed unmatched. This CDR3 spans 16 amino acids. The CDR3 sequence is CASSLSSASGRYEQYF. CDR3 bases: TGTGCCAGCAGCTTAAGTTCGGCTAGCGGGCGCTACGAGCAGTACTTC.

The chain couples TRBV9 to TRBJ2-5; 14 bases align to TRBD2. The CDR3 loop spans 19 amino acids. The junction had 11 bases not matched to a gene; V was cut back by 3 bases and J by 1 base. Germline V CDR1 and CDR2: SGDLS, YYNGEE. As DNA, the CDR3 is TGTGCCAGCAGCGCAGGGACTAGCGGGAGTGGGGGCTTCCAAGAGACCCAGTACTTC. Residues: CASSAGTSGSGGFQETQYF.

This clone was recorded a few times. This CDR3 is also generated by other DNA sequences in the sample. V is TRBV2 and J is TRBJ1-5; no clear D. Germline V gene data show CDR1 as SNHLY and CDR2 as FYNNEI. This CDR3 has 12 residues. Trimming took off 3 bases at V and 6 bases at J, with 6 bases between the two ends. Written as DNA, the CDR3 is TGTGCCAGCAGTGAGGCCTTTCAGCCCCAGCATTTT. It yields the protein CASSEAFQPQHF.

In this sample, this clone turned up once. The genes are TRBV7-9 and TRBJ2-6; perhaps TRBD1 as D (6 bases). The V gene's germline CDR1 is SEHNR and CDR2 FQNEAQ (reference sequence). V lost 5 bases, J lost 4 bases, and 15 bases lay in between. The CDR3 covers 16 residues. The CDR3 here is CASSPTGLSGANVLTF. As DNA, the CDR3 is TGTGCCAGCAGCCCAACAGGGCTGAGCGGGGCCAACGTCCTGACTTTC.